This T cell receptor beta chain comes out of a study of blood T cell repertoires in COVID-19. About the research overall: Collection of acute and convalescent COVID-19 samples took place in the United States, Italy and Spain. PBMCs, B-cell-depleted T cells, or T cells were the source of the cDNA or gDNA that made up the material.

In the authors' methods: For nucleated cells, counts were estimated from reference gene primer amplification. Some clones are missing from TCRdb's copy, which holds only in-frame ones; the method was immunoSEQ multiplex PCR. The V and J calls and clone size are taken from that table; D and trimming were inferred from the DNA. Here the sample spans roughly 120,000 clones, about 94% being singletons. CDR3 length equals 16 residues. In germline, CDR1 is SNHLY, CDR2 FYNNEI. V was pared by 7 bases and J by 10 bases, with 23 bases between. The origin of this receptor is a man between 50 and 59 years old with COVID-19, enrolled during active disease. Material: peripheral blood. The V and J genes are TRBV2 and TRBJ1-6, with a possible D match to TRBD1 (6 bases). This CDR3 reads CASKLLTGGIGSPLHF. CDR3 coding DNA: TGTGCCAGCAAATTGCTGACAGGTGGGATCGGATCACCCCTCCACTTT.